One T cell receptor (beta chain) is described in this entry. Data came from immunoSEQ multiplex PCR; TCRdb stores just in-frame clones and leaves some out. The sample holds tens of thousands of clones, 75% to 95% seen once. The data originate from a study of T cell changes during pregnancy in multiple sclerosis. The sequencing used CD8+ T cells from peripheral blood mononuclear cells, collected after pregnancy. The receptor was isolated from a female donor with multiple sclerosis, enrolled in a pregnancy study.

The CDR3 reads CATEGGNQPQHF. CDR3 DNA: TGTGCCACAGAAGGGGGCAATCAGCCCCAGCATTTT. This chain links TRBV28 with TRBJ1-5, with D maybe TRBD1 (5 bases). Germline assignment: CDR1 MDHEN and CDR2 SYDVKM. The CDR3 consists of 12 residues. Trimming removed 10 bases at V and 2 bases at J, with 9 bases between.